Below, one T cell receptor beta chain is given with its context. Its antigen is not known. The data were obtained in a study of shared clonotypes between healthy human individuals. Findings and caveats of the study: Although depth was large, rarefaction showed that sequencing of the sorted subsets was incomplete.

This CDR3 comprises 14 residues. Germline V gene lookup returns CDR1 ENHRY and CDR2 SYGVKD. V lost 0 bases and J 6 bases, leaving 11 bases between the germline ends. The table came from immunoSEQ multiplex PCR; TCRdb's copy has only in-frame clones and leaves some out. The sample holds around 330,000 clones; about 74% are singletons and the top ten take over 9%. The source of this sequence is a man aged 25-45 years in good health. Sequencing used memory CD4+ T cells sorted from blood. Subset given: CD45RA-negative fraction. The chain employs TRBV10-3 and TRBJ2-5; no definite D call. CDR3 sequence reads: CAISESGQWKTQYF. In DNA, the CDR3 is TGTGCCATCAGTGAGTCTGGGCAGTGGAAGACCCAGTACTTC.